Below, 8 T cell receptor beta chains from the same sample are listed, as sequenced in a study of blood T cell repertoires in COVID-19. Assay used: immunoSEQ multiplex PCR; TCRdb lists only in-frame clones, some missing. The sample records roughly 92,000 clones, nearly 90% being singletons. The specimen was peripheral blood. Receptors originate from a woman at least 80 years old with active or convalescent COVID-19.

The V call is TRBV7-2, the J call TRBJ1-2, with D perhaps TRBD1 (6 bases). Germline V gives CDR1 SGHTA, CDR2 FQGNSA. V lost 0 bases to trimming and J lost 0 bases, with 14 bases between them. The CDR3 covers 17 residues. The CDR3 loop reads CASSLASFGQTNYGYTF. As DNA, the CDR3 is TGTGCCAGCAGCTTAGCGTCGTTCGGACAGACTAACTATGGCTACACCTTC. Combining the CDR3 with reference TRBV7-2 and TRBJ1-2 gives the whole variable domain GAGVSQSPSNKVTEKGKDVELRCDPISGHTALYWYRQSLGQGLEFLIYFQGNSAPDKSGLPSDRFSAERTGGSVSTLTIQRTQQEDSAVYLCASSLASFGQTNYGYTFGSGTRLTVV.

The DNA of the CDR3 is TGTGCCAGTAGTACAAAACGACAGGGGTACAATCAGCCCCAGCATTTT. Encoded protein: CASSTKRQGYNQPQHF. This rearrangement joins TRBV19 to TRBJ1-5; 8 bases are a match to TRBD1. In germline, CDR1 is LNHDA, CDR2 SQIVND (reference sequence). CDR3 size: 16 residues. Losses at the gene ends were 4 bases for V and 3 bases for J; bases not matched to a gene: 8.

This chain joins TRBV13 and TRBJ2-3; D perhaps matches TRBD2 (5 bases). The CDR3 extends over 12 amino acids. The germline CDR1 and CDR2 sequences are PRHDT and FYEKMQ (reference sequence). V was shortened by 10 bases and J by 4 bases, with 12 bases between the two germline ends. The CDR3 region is CATGGWADTQYF. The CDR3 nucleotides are TGTGCCACCGGAGGTTGGGCAGATACGCAGTATTTT.

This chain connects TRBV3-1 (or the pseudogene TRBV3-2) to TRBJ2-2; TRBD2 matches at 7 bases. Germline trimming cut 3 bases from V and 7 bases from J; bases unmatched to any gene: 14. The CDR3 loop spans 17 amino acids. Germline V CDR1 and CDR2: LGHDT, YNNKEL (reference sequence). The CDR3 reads CASSHYLREKWGGELFF. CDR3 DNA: TGTGCCAGCAGCCATTATCTGCGGGAGAAGTGGGGCGGGGAGCTGTTTTTT.

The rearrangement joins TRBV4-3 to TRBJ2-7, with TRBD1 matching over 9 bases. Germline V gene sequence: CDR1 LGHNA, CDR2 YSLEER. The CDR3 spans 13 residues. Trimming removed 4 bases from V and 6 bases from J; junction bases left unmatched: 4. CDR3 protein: CASSPGTGLEQYF. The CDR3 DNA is TGCGCCAGCAGCCCAGGGACAGGGCTCGAGCAGTACTTC.

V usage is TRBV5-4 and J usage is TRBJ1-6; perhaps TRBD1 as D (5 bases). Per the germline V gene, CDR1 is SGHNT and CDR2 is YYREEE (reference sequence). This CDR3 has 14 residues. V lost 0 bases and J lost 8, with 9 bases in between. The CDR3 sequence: CASSLAGGDSPLHF. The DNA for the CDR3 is TGTGCCAGCAGCTTGGCCGGGGGGGATTCACCCCTCCACTTT.

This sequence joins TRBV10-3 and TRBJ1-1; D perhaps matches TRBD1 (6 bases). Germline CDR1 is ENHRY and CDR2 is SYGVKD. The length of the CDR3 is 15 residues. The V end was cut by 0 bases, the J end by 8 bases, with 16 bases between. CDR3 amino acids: CAISESFETGDEAFF. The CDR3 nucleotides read TGTGCCATCAGTGAGTCCTTTGAGACAGGCGACGAAGCTTTCTTT.

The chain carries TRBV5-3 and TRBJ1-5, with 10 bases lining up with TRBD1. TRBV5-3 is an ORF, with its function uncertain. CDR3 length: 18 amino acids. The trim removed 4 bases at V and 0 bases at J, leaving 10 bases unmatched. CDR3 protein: CARSNRDRGLYSNQPQHF. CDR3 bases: TGTGCCAGAAGCAACCGGGACAGGGGCCTTTATAGCAATCAGCCCCAGCATTTT.